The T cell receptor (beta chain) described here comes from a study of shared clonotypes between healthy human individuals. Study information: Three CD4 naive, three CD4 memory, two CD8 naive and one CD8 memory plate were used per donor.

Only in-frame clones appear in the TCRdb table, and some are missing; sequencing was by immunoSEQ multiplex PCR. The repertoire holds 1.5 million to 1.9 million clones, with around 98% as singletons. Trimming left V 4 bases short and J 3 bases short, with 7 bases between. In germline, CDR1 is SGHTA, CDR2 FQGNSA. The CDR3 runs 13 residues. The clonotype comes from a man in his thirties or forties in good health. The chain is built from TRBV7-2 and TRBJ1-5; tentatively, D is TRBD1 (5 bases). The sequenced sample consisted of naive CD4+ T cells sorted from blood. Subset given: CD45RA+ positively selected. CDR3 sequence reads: CASSWGTNQPQHF. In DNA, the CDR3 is TGTGCCAGCAGCTGGGGGACCAATCAGCCCCAGCATTTT.